This T cell receptor beta chain was sequenced in a study of cytomegalovirus exposure and HLA in healthy donors. Study at large: The approximately 130 validation repertoires and the roughly 670 first-cohort repertoires shared a platform, a later analysis reported. Study results and limitations: The study put some 150 TCR beta chains on its list as cytomegalovirus-associated. In a later analysis, first-cohort TCR clusters were found to tend to co-occur in the 100 to 150 validation repertoires.

This clone was observed once. Its antigen is not identified. The donors were in the roughly 130-subject validation cohort, distinct from the approximately 700-subject first cohort. Data came from immunoSEQ multiplex PCR; TCRdb stores just in-frame clones and leaves some out. The profile covers tens of thousands of clones, with over 85% appearing a single time and 3% to 4% taken by the ten largest. The sequencing sample was made of PBMCs. This clonotype was obtained from a woman between 18 and 30 years old in good health and CMV-seropositive.

The CDR3, as DNA: TGTGCCAGCAGCGCCTTCCCTCAGGTGAACACTGAAGCTTTCTTT. Amino acids: CASSAFPQVNTEAFF. This chain joins TRBV9 and TRBJ1-1, with D hard to call. V was trimmed by 3 bases and J by 0 bases, leaving 12 bases between them. The CDR3 is 15 amino acids. In germline, CDR1 is SGDLS, CDR2 YYNGEE.